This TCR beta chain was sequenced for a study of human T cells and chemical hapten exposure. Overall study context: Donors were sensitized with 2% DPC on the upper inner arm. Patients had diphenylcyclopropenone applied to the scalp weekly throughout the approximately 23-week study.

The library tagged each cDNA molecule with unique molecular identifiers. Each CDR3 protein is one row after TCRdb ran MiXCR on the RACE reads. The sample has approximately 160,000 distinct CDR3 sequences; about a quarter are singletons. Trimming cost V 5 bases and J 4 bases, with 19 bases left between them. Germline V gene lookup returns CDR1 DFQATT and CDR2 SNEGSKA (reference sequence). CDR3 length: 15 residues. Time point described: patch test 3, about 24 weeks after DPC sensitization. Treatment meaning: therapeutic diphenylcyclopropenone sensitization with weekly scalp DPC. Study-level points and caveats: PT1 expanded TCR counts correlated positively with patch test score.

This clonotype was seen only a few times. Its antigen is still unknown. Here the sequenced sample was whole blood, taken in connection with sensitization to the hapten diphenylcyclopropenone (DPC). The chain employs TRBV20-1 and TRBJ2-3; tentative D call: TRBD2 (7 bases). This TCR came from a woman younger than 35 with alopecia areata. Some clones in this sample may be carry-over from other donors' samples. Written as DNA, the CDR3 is TGCAGTGCTGAGGGGGTGGCGGGGGCGCCAGATACGCAGTATTTT. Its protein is CSAEGVAGAPDTQYF.